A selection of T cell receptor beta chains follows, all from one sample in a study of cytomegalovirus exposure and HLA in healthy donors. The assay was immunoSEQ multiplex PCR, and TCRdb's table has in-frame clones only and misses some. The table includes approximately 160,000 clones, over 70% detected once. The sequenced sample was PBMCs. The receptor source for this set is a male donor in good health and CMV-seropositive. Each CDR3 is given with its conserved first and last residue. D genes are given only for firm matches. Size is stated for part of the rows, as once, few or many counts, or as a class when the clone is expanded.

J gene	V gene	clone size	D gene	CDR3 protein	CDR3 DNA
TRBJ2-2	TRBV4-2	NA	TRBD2	CASSQDPGLAVNTGELFF	TGTGCCAGCAGCCAAGATCCGGGACTAGCGGTCAACACCGGGGAGCTGTTTTTT
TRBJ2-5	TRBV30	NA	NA	CAWSALGVAGETQYF	TGTGCCTGGAGTGCTCTCGGCGTCGCGGGGGAGACCCAGTACTTC
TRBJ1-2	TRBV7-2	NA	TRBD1	CASSLGQGASGYTF	TGTGCCAGCAGCTTGGGACAGGGGGCGAGCGGCTACACCTTC
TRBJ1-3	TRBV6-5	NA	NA	CASSSSVGTSNTIYF	TGTGCCAGCAGTTCCTCCGTGGGGACTTCAAACACCATATATTTT
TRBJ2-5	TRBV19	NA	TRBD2	CASSLAGGRETQYF	TGTGCCAGTAGTCTAGCGGGGGGCAGGGAGACCCAGTACTTC
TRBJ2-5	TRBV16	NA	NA	CASSNDRVSETQYF	TGTGCCAGCAGCAACGACCGGGTTTCCGAGACCCAGTACTTC
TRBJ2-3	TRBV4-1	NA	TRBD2	CASSQTSGGYRSTDTQYF	TGCGCCAGCAGCCAAACTAGCGGGGGGTACCGATCCACAGATACGCAGTATTTT
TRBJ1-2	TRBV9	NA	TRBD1	CASKGGNNYGYTF	TGTGCCAGCAAAGGGGGCAATAACTATGGCTACACCTTC
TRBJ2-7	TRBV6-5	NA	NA	CASSPGHSSYEQYF	TGTGCCAGCAGCCCGGGACATTCCTCCTACGAGCAGTACTTC
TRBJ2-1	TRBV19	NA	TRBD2	CASSIVIGGEQFF	TGTGCCAGTAGTATCGTAATCGGGGGGGAGCAGTTCTTC
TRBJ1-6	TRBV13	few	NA	CASSFGGSPLHF	TGTGCCAGCAGCTTCGGGGGGTCACCCCTCCACTTT
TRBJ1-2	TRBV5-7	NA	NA	CASSLAETEDAGGYTF	TGTGCCAGCAGCTTGGCCGAGACGGAGGACGCGGGTGGCTACACCTTC
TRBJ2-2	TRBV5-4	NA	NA	CASSLESAGELFF	TGTGCCAGCAGCTTGGAGTCTGCCGGGGAGCTGTTCTTT
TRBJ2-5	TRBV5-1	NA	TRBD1	CASSPGTAGETQYF	TGCGCCAGCAGCCCTGGGACAGCCGGGGAGACCCAGTACTTC
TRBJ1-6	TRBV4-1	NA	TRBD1	CASSGQGKLLGSPLHF	TGCGCCAGCAGTGGACAGGGAAAATTGTTGGGTTCACCCCTCCACTTT
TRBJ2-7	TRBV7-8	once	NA	CASSLAQAGNEQYF	TGTGCCAGCAGCTTAGCGCAGGCAGGCAACGAGCAGTACTTC
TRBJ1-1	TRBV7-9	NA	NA	CASSLGGPEAFF	TGTGCCAGCAGCTTAGGAGGGCCTGAAGCTTTCTTT
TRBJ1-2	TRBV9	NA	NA	CASSVQDSGHGYTF	TGTGCCAGCAGCGTACAGGACTCGGGCCATGGCTACACCTTC
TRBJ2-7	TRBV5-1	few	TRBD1	CASSLVQGANEQYF	TGCGCCAGCAGCTTGGTTCAGGGGGCTAATGAGCAGTACTTC
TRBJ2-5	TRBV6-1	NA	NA	CASTAQTGPIETQYF	TGTGCCAGCACCGCCCAAACAGGACCCATCGAGACCCAGTACTTC
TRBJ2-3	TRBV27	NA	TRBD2	CASSPPGPTSRSTDTQYF	TGTGCCAGCAGTCCTCCCGGGCCGACTAGCCGGAGCACAGATACGCAGTATTTT
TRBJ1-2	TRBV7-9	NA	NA	CASSLDTGLLGYTF	TGTGCCAGCAGCTTAGATACAGGTTTACTTGGCTACACCTTC
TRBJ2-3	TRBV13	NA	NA	CASSLGNPTDTQYF	TGTGCCAGCAGCTTAGGCAATCCCACAGATACGCAGTATTTT
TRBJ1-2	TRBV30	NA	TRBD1	CAWSRGQTNYGYTF	TGTGCCTGGAGCCGGGGACAGACTAACTATGGCTACACCTTC
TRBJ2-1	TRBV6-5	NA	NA	CASSYSPFNEQFF	TGTGCCAGCAGTTACTCTCCCTTCAATGAGCAGTTCTTC
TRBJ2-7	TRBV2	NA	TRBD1	CASRPRGSTYEQYF	TGTGCCAGCAGACCCAGGGGGTCGACCTACGAGCAGTACTTC
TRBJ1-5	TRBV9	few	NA	CASSIREAGFQHF	TGTGCCAGCAGCATTAGGGAGGCGGGATTCCAGCATTTT
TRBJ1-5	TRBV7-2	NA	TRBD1	CASSLIGGASNQPQHF	TGTGCCAGCAGCCTTATAGGGGGCGCAAGCAATCAGCCCCAGCATTTT
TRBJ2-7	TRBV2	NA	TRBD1	CASTPGQWVYEQYF	TGTGCCAGCACTCCGGGACAGTGGGTGTACGAGCAGTACTTC
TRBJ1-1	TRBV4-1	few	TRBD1	CASSRVQTGVTEAFF	TGCGCCAGCAGCCGGGTCCAAACAGGGGTTACTGAAGCTTTCTTT
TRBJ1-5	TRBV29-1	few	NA	CSVGEKEPQHF	TGCAGCGTTGGGGAGAAAGAGCCCCAGCATTTT